Listed below are T cell receptor beta chains from one sample, sequenced in a study of Graves' ophthalmopathy and Graves' hyperthyroidism. TCRdb re-analysed the multiplex PCR reads in MiXCR, keeping a single row per CDR3 protein. The data contain some 400,000 distinct CDR3 sequences, approximately 20% of them singletons. The sample consisted of peripheral blood. These TCRs come from a woman between 18 and 30 years old with Graves' ophthalmopathy. Both conserved end residues are part of each CDR3. The D gene is left open where the match is weak. The size entry is marked missing in some rows and otherwise reads once, few, many or a size class.

many	TRBV11-2	TRBJ1-6	-	CASSLWTGLNSYNSPLHF	TGTGCCAGCAGCCTCTGGACTGGATTAAACTCCTATAATTCACCCCTCCACTTT
many	TRBV28	TRBJ2-5	-	CASSFWSRAETQYF	TGTGCCAGCAGTTTCTGGAGCCGGGCAGAGACCCAGTACTTC
many	TRBV19	TRBJ2-5	-	CASSMRSGVETQYF	TGTGCCAGTAGTATGAGGAGCGGCGTGGAGACCCAGTACTTC
many	TRBV2	TRBJ2-3	-	CASSEVELAGGNTQYF	TGTGCCAGCAGTGAAGTGGAACTAGCCGGGGGAAATACGCAGTATTTT
many	TRBV18	TRBJ1-1	-	CASGSELGSAFF	TGTGCCAGCGGAAGCGAGTTGGGCTCAGCTTTCTTT
many	TRBV28	TRBJ1-5	-	CASSLSGIGWQPQHF	TGTGCCAGCAGTTTATCGGGGATAGGATGGCAGCCCCAGCATTTT
many	TRBV24-1	TRBJ1-1	-	CATSEGGEAFF	TGTGCCACCAGTGAGGGGGGTGAAGCTTTCTTT
-	TRBV6-5	TRBJ2-5	TRBD2	CASSYSGTSGFQETQYF	TGTGCCAGCAGTTACTCTGGGACTAGCGGGTTCCAAGAGACCCAGTACTTC
-	TRBV7-2	TRBJ1-2	TRBD1	CASSNWDRGFYGYTF	TGTGCCAGCAGCAACTGGGACAGGGGTTTCTATGGCTACACCTTC
many	TRBV10-3	TRBJ2-6	-	CAISDPGRAPSGANVLTF	TGTGCCATCAGTGACCCCGGACGGGCTCCCTCTGGGGCCAACGTCCTGACTTTC
many	TRBV5-1	TRBJ2-3	TRBD2	CASSRTPAGASADTQYF	TGCGCCAGCAGCCGGACCCCCGCGGGAGCGAGTGCAGATACGCAGTATTTT
many	TRBV20-1	TRBJ2-7	-	CSARAGEPYEQYF	TGCAGTGCTAGAGCGGGGGAACCTTACGAGCAGTACTTC
many	TRBV6-2/TRBV6-3	TRBJ2-2	-	CASRQRTNTGELFF	TGTGCCAGCCGACAGCGGACGAACACCGGGGAGCTGTTTTTT
many	TRBV28	TRBJ2-7	-	CASSFLSGGKKYEQYF	TGTGCCAGCAGTTTCCTTTCAGGGGGGAAAAAATACGAGCAGTACTTC
few	TRBV20-1	TRBJ2-7	-	CSARALGLPSSYEQYF	TGCAGTGCTAGGGCCCTGGGACTGCCGAGCTCCTACGAGCAGTACTTC
many	TRBV6-2/TRBV6-3	TRBJ2-7	-	CASSYVGKGEQYF	TGTGCCAGCAGTTACGTGGGCAAGGGCGAGCAGTACTTC
many	TRBV12-3/TRBV12-4	TRBJ1-1	-	CASSLVLGGTEAFF	TGTGCCAGCAGTTTAGTCTTGGGCGGGACTGAAGCTTTCTTT
-	TRBV6-2/TRBV6-3	TRBJ2-2	-	CASSYSQMAGELFF	TGTGCCAGCAGTTACTCCCAGATGGCCGGGGAGCTGTTTTTT
many	TRBV14	TRBJ2-7	-	CASSLQGVQGQYF	TGTGCCAGCAGCTTACAAGGGGTCCAGGGGCAGTACTTC
many	TRBV6-1	TRBJ1-2	-	CASSEVLGSYGYTF	TGTGCCAGCAGTGAAGTTCTCGGGTCGTATGGCTACACCTTC
-	TRBV12-3/TRBV12-4	TRBJ2-7	TRBD1	CASSSGRDRGPSYEQYF	TGTGCCAGCAGCTCCGGCCGGGACAGGGGCCCCTCCTACGAGCAGTACTTC
many	TRBV28	TRBJ1-5	-	CASSLWSSLDQPQHF	TGTGCCAGCAGTTTATGGAGCAGCCTTGATCAGCCCCAGCATTTT
many	TRBV7-2	TRBJ2-5	TRBD2	CASSLLLVAGGKETQYF	TGTGCCAGCAGCTTACTTCTGGTAGCGGGAGGGAAAGAGACCCAGTACTTC
many	TRBV7-3	TRBJ2-5	-	CASSLIGSSQETQYF	TGTGCCAGCAGCTTAATCGGGTCGAGCCAAGAGACCCAGTACTTC
many	TRBV6-2/TRBV6-3	TRBJ2-5	-	CASVLAGAETQYF	TGTGCCAGCGTCCTGGCGGGGGCGGAGACCCAGTACTTC
-	TRBV6-2/TRBV6-3	TRBJ2-7	-	CASSYLGIGPYYEQYF	TGTGCCAGCAGTTACTTGGGGATCGGCCCCTACTACGAGCAGTACTTC
many	TRBV11-3	TRBJ2-7	-	CASSLGIGDGEREQYF	TGTGCCAGCAGCTTAGGGATAGGGGACGGAGAACGGGAGCAGTACTTC
many	TRBV9	TRBJ2-5	-	CASSDPQETQYF	TGTGCCAGCAGCGACCCCCAAGAGACCCAGTACTTC
many	TRBV11-2	TRBJ1-1	-	CASSLDSPGARGKAFF	TGTGCCAGCAGCTTAGATTCCCCCGGGGCCCGAGGTAAAGCTTTCTTT
-	TRBV7-9	TRBJ2-5	TRBD2	CVSSALAGFQETQYF	TGTGTCAGCAGCGCACTAGCGGGCTTCCAAGAGACCCAGTACTTC
few	TRBV4-3	TRBJ2-7	-	CASSQGPVTSYEQYF	TGCGCCAGCAGCCAAGGTCCGGTTACATCCTACGAGCAGTACTTC
many	TRBV6-2/TRBV6-3	TRBJ2-7	-	CASSISGTYSYEQYF	TGTGCCAGCAGTATTTCCGGGACATACTCCTACGAGCAGTACTTC
once	TRBV4-1	TRBJ1-1	-	CASSRPRRQENTEAFF	TGCGCCAGCAGTCGACCCCGGCGACAGGAGAACACTGAAGCTTTCTTT
many	TRBV6-1	TRBJ2-3	-	CASRPTAAGGRDTQYF	TGTGCCAGCAGGCCTACGGCAGCGGGTGGGAGAGATACGCAGTATTTT